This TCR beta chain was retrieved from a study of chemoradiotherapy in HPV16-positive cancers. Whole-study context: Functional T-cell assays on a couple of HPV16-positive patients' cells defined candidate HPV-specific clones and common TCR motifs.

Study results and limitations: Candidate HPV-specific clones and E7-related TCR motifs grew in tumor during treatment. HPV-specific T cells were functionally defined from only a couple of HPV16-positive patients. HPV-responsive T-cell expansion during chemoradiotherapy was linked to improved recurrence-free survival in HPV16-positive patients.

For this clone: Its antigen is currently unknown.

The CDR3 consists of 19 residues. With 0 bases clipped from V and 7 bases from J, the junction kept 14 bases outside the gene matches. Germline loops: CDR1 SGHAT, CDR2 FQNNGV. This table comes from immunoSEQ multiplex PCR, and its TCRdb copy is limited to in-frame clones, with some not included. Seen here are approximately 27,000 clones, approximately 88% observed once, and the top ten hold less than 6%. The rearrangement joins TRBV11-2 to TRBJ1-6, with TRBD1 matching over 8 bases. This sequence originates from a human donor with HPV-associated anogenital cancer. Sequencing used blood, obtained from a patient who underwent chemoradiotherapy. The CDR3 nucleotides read TGTGCCAGCAGCTTAGATCCTTGGAGACAGGGGTACAGGAATTCACCCCTCCACTTT. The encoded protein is CASSLDPWRQGYRNSPLHF.